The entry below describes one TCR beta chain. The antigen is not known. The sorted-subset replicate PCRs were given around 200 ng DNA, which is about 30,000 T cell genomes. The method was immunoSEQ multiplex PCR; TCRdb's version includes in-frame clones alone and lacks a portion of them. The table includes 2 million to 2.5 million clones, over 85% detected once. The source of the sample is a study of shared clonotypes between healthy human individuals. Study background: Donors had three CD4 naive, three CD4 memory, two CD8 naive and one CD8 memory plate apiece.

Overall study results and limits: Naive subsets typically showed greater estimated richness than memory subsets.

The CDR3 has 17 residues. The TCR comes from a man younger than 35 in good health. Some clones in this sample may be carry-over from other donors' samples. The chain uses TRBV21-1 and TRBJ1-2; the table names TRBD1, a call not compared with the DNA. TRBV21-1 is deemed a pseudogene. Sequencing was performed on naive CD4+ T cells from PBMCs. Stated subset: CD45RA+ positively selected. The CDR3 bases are TGTGCCAGCAGCAAACGGACAGGGCCCTACCCCTACTATGGCTACACCTTC. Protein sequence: CASSKRTGPYPYYGYTF.